This T cell receptor beta chain is drawn from a study of blood T cell repertoires in COVID-19. Study-wide background: COVID-19 samples from acute and convalescent phases originated in the United States, Italy and Spain. T cells, B-cell-depleted T cells, or PBMCs supplied cDNA or gDNA.

Per the study methods: Reference gene primers were amplified, and this amplification served to estimate nucleated cell counts. Measured with immunoSEQ multiplex PCR; TCRdb has only the in-frame clones, and not every one. The D gene and trimming were derived from the DNA, and the V and J assignments and clone size from that table. The data contain around 270,000 clones, 80% to 85% of them singletons. The V end was cut by 0 bases, the J end by 2 bases, with 3 bases between. CDR1 and CDR2 (germline): LNHNV, YYDKDF (reference sequence). The CDR3 totals 13 residues. The chain combines TRBV15 with TRBJ2-3; unclear D gene. This clonotype originated in a man in his sixties with acute or convalescent COVID-19. Sequencing was carried out using peripheral blood. CDR3 coding DNA: TGTGCCACCAGCAGAGACCTCACAGATACGCAGTATTTT. Protein sequence: CATSRDLTDTQYF.